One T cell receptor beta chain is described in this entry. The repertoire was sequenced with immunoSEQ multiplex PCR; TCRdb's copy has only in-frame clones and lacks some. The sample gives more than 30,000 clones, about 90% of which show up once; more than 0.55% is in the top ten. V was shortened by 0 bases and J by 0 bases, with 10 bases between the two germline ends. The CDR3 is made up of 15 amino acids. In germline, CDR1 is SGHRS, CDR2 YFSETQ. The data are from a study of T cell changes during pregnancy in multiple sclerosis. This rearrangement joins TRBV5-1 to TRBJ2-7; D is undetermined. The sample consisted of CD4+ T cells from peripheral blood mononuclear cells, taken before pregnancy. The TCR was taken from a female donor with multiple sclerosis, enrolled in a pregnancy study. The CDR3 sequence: CASSLDGAPSYEQYF. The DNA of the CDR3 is TGCGCCAGCAGCTTGGACGGTGCCCCCTCCTACGAGCAGTACTTC.